Shown below are 4 T cell receptor beta chains from a single sample sequenced in a study of T cells of healthy individuals. TCRdb re-called the 5' RACE reads with MiXCR, one entry per CDR3 protein. The sample includes 50,000 to 55,000 distinct CDR3 sequences, about 15% of them seen just once. The source of these receptors is a human donor in good health.

This chain connects TRBV6-1 to TRBJ1-5; D is ambiguous. Germline CDR1 is MNHNS and CDR2 is SASEGT. CDR3 length: 13 residues. V was trimmed by 2 bases and J by 1 base, leaving 3 bases between them. The DNA for the CDR3 is TGTGCCAGCAGTGAACGGAGCAATCAGCCCCAGCATTTT. Protein: CASSERSNQPQHF.

The V gene is TRBV7-7, the J gene TRBJ2-3; D might be TRBD1 or TRBD2, each matching 5 bases. CDR1 and CDR2 from the germline V gene are SSHAT and FNYEAQ (reference sequence). The CDR3 is 13 residues long. V dropped 3 bases and J dropped 10 bases, with 14 bases sitting between them. In DNA form, the CDR3 reads TGTGCCAGCAGCTTGGGGGACCGGATGGCGCAGTATTTT. This codes for CASSLGDRMAQYF.

There are many counts of this clonotype. The V call is TRBV18, the J call TRBJ2-3; possibly TRBD1 for D (5 bases). The CDR3 has 15 amino acids. CDR1 is KGHSH, CDR2 LQKENI, per germline. Trimming removed 3 bases from V and 4 bases from J, with 14 bases in between. The chain's CDR3 is CASSPGQGGADTQYF. CDR3 sequence (DNA): TGTGCCAGCTCACCCGGGCAGGGCGGTGCAGATACGCAGTATTTT. The entire variable domain, with the rest obtained from reference TRBV18 and TRBJ2-3, is as follows: NAGVMQNPRHLVRRRGQEARLRCSPMKGHSHVYWYRQLPEEGLKFMVYLQKENIIDESGMPKERFSAEFPKEGPSILRIQQVVRGDSAAYFCASSPGQGGADTQYFGPGTRLTVL.

This clonotype was counted at least ten times. This CDR3 is CAWSQGGETQYF. CDR3 DNA: TGTGCCTGGAGTCAAGGGGGGGAGACCCAGTACTTC. This sequence joins TRBV30 and TRBJ2-5, with D possibly being TRBD1 or TRBD2 (6 bases each). The CDR3 spans 12 residues. Deletions cut 2 bases from V and 5 bases from J, with 9 bases between. Germline V gene data show CDR1 as GTSNPN and CDR2 as SVGIG (reference sequence).